This T cell receptor (beta chain) was captured in a study of cytomegalovirus exposure and HLA in healthy donors. Study-wide context: In a previous analysis, 117 million unique TCR beta sequences were found from roughly 200 million T cells. General study points: Within the data, a cluster of highly shared sequence variants was likely a sequencing artifact. Associated with cytomegalovirus, according to the listing, were around 160 TCR beta chains. An assumption of roughly uniform sequencing depth across donors underlay the presence/absence analyses.

Germline values: CDR1 SGHTA, CDR2 FQGNSA. Germline trimming cut 5 bases from V and 3 bases from J; bases unmatched to any gene: 8. The CDR3 totals 15 residues. Primers: 60 Vbeta forward and 13 Jbeta reverse. TCRdb's copy holds only in-frame clones and misses some; the assay was immunoSEQ multiplex PCR. The sample records 70,000 to 95,000 clones, 78% being singletons. This clone was detected only a few times. Its matching antigen is unknown. The clonotype comes from a man aged 35-49 years in good health and CMV-seronegative. J is TRBJ2-7 and V is TRBV7-2; 9 nucleotides match TRBD1. The sequenced sample consisted of PBMCs. In DNA, the CDR3 is TGTGCCAGCAGCCTAGACGGGACAGGGTTCTACGAGCAGTACTTC. Translating gives CASSLDGTGFYEQYF.